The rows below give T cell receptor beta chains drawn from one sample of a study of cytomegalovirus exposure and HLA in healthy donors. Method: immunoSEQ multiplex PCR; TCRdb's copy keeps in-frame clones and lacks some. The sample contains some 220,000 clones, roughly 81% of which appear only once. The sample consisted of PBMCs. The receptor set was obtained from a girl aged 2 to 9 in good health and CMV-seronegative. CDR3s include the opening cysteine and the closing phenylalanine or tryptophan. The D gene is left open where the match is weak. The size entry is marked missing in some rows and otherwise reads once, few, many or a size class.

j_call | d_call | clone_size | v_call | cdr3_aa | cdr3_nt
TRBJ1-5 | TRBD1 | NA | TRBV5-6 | CASSLLGDRALNQPQHF | TGTGCCAGCAGCTTGTTAGGGGACAGAGCTCTCAACCAGCCCCAGCATTTT
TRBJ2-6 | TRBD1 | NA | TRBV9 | CASSVHRGAANVLTF | TGTGCCAGCAGCGTCCACAGGGGCGCGGCCAACGTCCTGACTTTC
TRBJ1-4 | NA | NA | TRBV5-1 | CASRVDEKLFF | TGCGCCAGCCGGGTGGATGAAAAACTGTTTTTT
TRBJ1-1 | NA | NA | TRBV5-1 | CASSSFTTGMNTEAFF | TGCGCCAGCAGCTCCTTCACGACAGGAATGAACACTGAAGCTTTCTTT
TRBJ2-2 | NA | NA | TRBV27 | CASSLETGGATSGELFF | TGTGCCAGCAGTTTAGAGACGGGGGGCGCGACATCCGGGGAGCTGTTTTTT
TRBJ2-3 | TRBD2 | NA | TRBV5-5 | CASSLARGADTQYF | TGTGCCAGCAGCTTGGCGCGGGGGGCAGATACGCAGTATTTT
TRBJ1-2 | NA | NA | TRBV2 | CASSTGQNYGYTF | TGTGCCAGCAGTACCGGACAGAACTATGGCTACACCTTC
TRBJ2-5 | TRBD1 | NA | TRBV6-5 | CAVTPYDRGSETQYF | TGTGCCGTCACCCCATACGACAGGGGCTCGGAGACCCAGTACTTC
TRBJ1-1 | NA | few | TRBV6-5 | CASSNGVRDAFF | TGTGCCAGCAGCAACGGGGTGCGGGACGCTTTCTTT
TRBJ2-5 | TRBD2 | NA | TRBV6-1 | CASSEARLAGDDGQYF | TGTGCCAGCAGTGAAGCGAGACTAGCGGGAGACGACGGGCAGTACTTC
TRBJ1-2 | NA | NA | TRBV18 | CASSPGADYGYTF | TGTGCCAGCTCACCAGGGGCAGACTATGGCTACACCTTC
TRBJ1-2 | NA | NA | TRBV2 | CASNKDRGGYTF | TGTGCCAGCAATAAGGACCGCGGGGGCTACACCTTC
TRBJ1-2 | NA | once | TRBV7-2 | CASSLKPTPNYGYTF | TGTGCCAGCAGCTTAAAACCGACTCCTAACTATGGCTACACCTTC
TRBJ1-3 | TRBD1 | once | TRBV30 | CAWSPPTGEAGIGNTIYF | TGTGCCTGGAGTCCCCCAACAGGGGAGGCCGGTATTGGAAACACCATATATTTT
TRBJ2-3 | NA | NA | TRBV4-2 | CASSQEGSGGLFTDTQYF | TGTGCCAGCAGCCAAGAGGGGTCAGGGGGACTTTTCACAGATACGCAGTATTTT
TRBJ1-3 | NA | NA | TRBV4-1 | CASSQDSPRGGTIYF | TGCGCCAGCAGCCAAGATTCCCCAAGAGGGGGCACCATATATTTT
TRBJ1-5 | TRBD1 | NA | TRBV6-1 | CASSGGAGGGLINQPQHF | TGTGCCAGCAGTGGGGGGGCAGGGGGCGGGTTGATCAATCAGCCCCAGCATTTT
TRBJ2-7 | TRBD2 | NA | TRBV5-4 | CASSLEPAGPEYF | TGTGCCAGCAGCTTGGAGCCAGCGGGGCCGGAGTACTTC
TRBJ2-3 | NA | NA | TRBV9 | CASSVVPRTLYTDTQYF | TGTGCCAGCAGCGTAGTTCCGAGGACTTTATACACAGATACGCAGTATTTT
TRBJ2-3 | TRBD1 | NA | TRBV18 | CASSVGTGRETDTQYF | TGTGCCAGCTCAGTGGGGACAGGTCGGGAGACAGATACGCAGTATTTT
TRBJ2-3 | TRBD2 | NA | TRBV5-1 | CASSLASSSGGLSTDTQYF | TGCGCCAGCAGCTTGGCCTCGTCTAGCGGGGGGTTGAGCACAGATACGCAGTATTTT
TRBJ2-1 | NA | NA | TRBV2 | CASGGNEQFF | TGTGCCAGCGGAGGCAATGAGCAGTTCTTC
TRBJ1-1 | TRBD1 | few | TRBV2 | CASNRGQGTEAFF | TGTGCCAGCAACAGGGGACAGGGGACTGAAGCTTTCTTT
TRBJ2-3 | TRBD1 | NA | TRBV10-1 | CASSEGGQGRWTDTQYF | TGCGCCAGCAGTGAAGGAGGACAGGGGAGGTGGACAGATACGCAGTATTTT
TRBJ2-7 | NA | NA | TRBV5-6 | CASSLVDRFKAYEQYF | TGTGCCAGCAGCTTGGTTGACAGATTTAAGGCCTACGAGCAGTACTTC
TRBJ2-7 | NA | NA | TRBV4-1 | CASSQVLTGYEQYF | TGCGCCAGCAGCCAAGTTCTCACCGGCTACGAGCAGTACTTC
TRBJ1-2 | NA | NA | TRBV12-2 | CASRLPNEAGQGVNGYTF | TGTGCAAGTCGCTTACCAAACGAGGCCGGACAGGGGGTGAATGGCTACACCTTC
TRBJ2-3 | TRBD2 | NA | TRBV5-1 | CASSLTSGTDTQYF | TGCGCCAGCAGCTTGACTAGCGGGACAGATACGCAGTATTTT
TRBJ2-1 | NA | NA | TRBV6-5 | CASSYLRGHNEQFF | TGTGCCAGCAGTTACCTCAGGGGACACAATGAGCAGTTCTTC
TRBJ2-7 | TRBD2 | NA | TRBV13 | CASLPVGGGPGEQYF | TGTGCCAGCCTCCCCGTCGGGGGGGGGCCTGGCGAGCAGTACTTC
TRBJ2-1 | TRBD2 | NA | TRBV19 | CASSVSGTSGRGGQFF | TGTGCCAGTAGTGTGTCCGGGACTAGCGGGAGAGGGGGGCAGTTCTTC
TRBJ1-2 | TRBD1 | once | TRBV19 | CASSYHPLDGQGPTNYGYTF | TGTGCCAGTAGCTACCACCCTTTGGACGGACAGGGGCCTACTAACTATGGCTACACCTTC
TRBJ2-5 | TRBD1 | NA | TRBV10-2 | CASRRQGSETQYF | TGCGCCAGCAGGAGACAGGGGTCGGAGACCCAGTACTTC
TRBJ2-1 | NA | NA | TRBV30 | CAWATGANNEQFF | TGTGCCTGGGCGACAGGAGCAAACAATGAGCAGTTCTTC
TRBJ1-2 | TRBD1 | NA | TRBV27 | CASSLGDSRGDGYTF | TGTGCCAGCAGTTTAGGGGACAGCCGTGGGGACGGCTACACCTTC
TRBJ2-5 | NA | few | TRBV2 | CASDTQETQYF | TGTGCCAGCGACACTCAAGAGACCCAGTACTTC
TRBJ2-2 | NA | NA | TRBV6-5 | CASSYTGLSNTGELFF | TGTGCCAGCAGTTACACAGGGCTCTCGAACACCGGGGAGCTGTTTTTT
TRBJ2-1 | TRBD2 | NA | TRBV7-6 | CASSLGRTRQFF | TGTGCCAGCAGCTTAGGCCGGACTAGGCAGTTCTTC
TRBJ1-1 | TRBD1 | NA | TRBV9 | CASSVTQGAGTEAFF | TGTGCCAGCAGCGTAACACAGGGGGCAGGCACTGAAGCTTTCTTT
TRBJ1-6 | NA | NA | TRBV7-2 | CASSLDFGNSPLHF | TGTGCCAGCAGCTTAGATTTCGGGAATTCACCCCTCCACTTT
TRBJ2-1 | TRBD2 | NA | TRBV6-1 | CASSESLAGGKEFF | TGTGCCAGCAGTGAAAGTCTAGCGGGGGGAAAGGAGTTCTTC
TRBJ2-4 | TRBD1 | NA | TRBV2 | CASSEFGTELAKNIQYF | TGTGCCAGCAGTGAATTTGGGACAGAGCTAGCCAAAAACATTCAGTACTTC
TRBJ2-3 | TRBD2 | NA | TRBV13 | CASSLLSGGMRADTQYF | TGTGCCAGCAGCTTATTAAGCGGGGGGATGAGGGCAGATACGCAGTATTTT
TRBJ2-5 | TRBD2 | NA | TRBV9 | CASTLGGYEGETQYF | TGTGCCAGCACCCTGGGGGGGTATGAGGGCGAGACCCAGTACTTC
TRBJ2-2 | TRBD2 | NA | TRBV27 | CASRHKLAGGELFF | TGTGCCAGCAGACATAAACTAGCGGGCGGGGAGCTGTTTTTT
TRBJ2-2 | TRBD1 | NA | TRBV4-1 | CASSSRQGQNTGELFF | TGCGCCAGCAGCTCCCGACAGGGCCAGAACACCGGGGAGCTGTTTTTT
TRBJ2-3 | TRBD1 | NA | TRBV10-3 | CAIRDRGDTQYF | TGTGCCATCAGGGACAGGGGAGATACGCAGTATTTT